This T cell receptor beta chain was recovered during a study of response to subunit inactivated influenza vaccine. This clonotype was detected only a few times. TCRdb re-called the RT-PCR reads through MiXCR, storing one row per CDR3 protein. The repertoire includes a few hundred thousand distinct CDR3 sequences, 20% to 25% of them detected once, and roughly 10% sits in the top ten. This receptor was identified in a man in his fifties or sixties who received an inactivated influenza vaccine. The sample consisted of PBMCs from blood, taken less than 22 months after vaccination.

CDR3 amino acids: CSVETGASNQPQHF. The CDR3 nucleotides are TGCAGCGTTGAGACAGGGGCTAGCAATCAGCCCCAGCATTTT. The chain has TRBV29-1 and TRBJ1-5; 8 nucleotides align to TRBD1. The junction had 1 base not matched to a gene; V was cut back by 3 bases and J by 0 bases. There are 14 residues in the CDR3. The germline V gene has CDR1 SQVTM and CDR2 ANQGSEA.